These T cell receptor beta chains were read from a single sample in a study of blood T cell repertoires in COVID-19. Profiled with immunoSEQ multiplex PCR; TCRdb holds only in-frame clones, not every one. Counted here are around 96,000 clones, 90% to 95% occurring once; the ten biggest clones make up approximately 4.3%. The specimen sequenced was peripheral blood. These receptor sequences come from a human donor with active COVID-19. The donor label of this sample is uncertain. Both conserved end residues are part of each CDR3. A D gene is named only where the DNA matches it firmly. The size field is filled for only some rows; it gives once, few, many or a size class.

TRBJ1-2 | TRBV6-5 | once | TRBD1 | CASTYRGGYTF | TGTGCCAGCACATACAGGGGTGGCTACACCTTC
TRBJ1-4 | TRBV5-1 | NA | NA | CASSFRGATNEKLFF | TGCGCCAGCAGCTTCCGGGGGGCAACTAATGAAAAACTGTTTTTT
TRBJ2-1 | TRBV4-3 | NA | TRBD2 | CASSQAAPPGLAGGGEQFF | TGCGCCAGCAGCCAAGCCGCACCTCCGGGACTAGCGGGAGGTGGTGAGCAGTTCTTC
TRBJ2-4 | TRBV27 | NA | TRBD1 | CASRGPLKNIQYF | TGTGCCTCCAGGGGGCCCTTGAAAAACATTCAGTACTTC
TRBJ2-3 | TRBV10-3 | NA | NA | CAHGEAPGTDTQYF | TGTGCCCACGGGGAGGCCCCGGGGACAGATACGCAGTATTTT
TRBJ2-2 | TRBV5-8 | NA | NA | CASSLDRVGELFF | TGTGCCAGCAGCTTGGACAGGGTTGGGGAGCTGTTTTTT
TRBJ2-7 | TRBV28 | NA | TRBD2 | CASRDSGSFIEQYF | TGTGCCAGCAGAGACAGCGGGAGTTTCATCGAGCAGTACTTC
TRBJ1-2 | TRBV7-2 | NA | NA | CASSSFPQGNYGYTF | TGTGCCAGCAGCAGCTTTCCCCAGGGCAACTATGGCTACACCTTC
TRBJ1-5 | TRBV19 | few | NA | CASSIDGAQPQHF | TGTGCCAGTAGTATAGATGGGGCACAGCCCCAGCATTTT
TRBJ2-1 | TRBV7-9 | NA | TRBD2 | CASSDSGRTFYNEQFF | TGTGCCAGCAGCGATAGCGGGAGGACCTTCTACAATGAGCAGTTCTTC
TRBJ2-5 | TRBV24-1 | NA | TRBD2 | CATSTSGGAGETQYF | TGTGCCACCAGCACTAGCGGGGGGGCGGGGGAGACCCAGTACTTC
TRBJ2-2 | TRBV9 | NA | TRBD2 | CASSVVLAGGPGNTGELFF | TGTGCCAGCAGCGTAGTTCTAGCGGGGGGGCCTGGGAACACCGGGGAGCTGTTTTTT
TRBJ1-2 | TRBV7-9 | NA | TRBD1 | CASSYPGTDLYGYTF | TGTGCCAGCAGCTATCCCGGGACAGATCTTTATGGCTACACCTTC
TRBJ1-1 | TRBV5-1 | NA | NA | CASSLTEMNTEAFF | TGCGCCAGCAGCTTAACTGAGATGAACACTGAAGCTTTCTTT
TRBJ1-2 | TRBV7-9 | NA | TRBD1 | CASRIQGSQGYTF | TGTGCCAGCAGGATACAGGGGAGTCAAGGCTACACCTTC
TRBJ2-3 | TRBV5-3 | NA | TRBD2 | CARSLERCLAGGWDTQYF | TGTGCCAGAAGCTTGGAGCGTTGCCTAGCGGGAGGGTGGGATACGCAGTATTTT
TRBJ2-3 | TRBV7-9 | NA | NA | CASSLATRRGYF | TGTGCCAGCAGCTTAGCGACACGGCGGGGGTATTTT
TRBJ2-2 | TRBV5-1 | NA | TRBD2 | CASSRTSGGYTGELFF | TGCGCCAGCAGCAGGACTAGCGGGGGATATACCGGGGAGCTGTTTTTT
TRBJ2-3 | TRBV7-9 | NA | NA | CASSLHRNTDTQYF | TGTGCCAGCAGCTTACACAGAAACACAGATACGCAGTATTTT
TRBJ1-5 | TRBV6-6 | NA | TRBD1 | CASSMGQGNNQPQHF | TGTGCCAGCAGTATGGGACAGGGGAACAATCAGCCCCAGCATTTT
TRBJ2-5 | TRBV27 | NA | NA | CASSFAPGIGLQETQYF | TGTGCCAGCAGTTTCGCGCCGGGGATAGGGCTGCAGGAGACCCAGTACTTC
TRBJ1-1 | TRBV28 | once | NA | CASSIHFQRLNTEAFF | TGTGCCAGCAGTATCCATTTTCAGAGGCTGAACACTGAAGCTTTCTTT
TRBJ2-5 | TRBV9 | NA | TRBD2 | CASSGLAGVETQYF | TGTGCCAGCAGTGGGTTAGCGGGAGTGGAGACCCAGTACTTC